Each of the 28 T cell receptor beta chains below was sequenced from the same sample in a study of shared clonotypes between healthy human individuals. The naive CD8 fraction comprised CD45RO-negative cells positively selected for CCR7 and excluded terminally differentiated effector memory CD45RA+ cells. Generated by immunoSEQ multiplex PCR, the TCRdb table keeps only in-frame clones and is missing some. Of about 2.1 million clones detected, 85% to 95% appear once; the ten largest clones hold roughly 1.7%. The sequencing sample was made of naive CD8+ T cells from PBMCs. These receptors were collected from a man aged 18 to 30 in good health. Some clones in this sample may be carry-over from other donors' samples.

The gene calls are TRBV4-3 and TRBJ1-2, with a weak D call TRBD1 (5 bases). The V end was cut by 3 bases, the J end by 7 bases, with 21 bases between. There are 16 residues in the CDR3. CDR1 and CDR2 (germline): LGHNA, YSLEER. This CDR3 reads CASSQKGDPLRGGYTF. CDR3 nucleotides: TGCGCCAGCAGCCAGAAAGGGGATCCCCTTAGAGGTGGCTACACCTTC.

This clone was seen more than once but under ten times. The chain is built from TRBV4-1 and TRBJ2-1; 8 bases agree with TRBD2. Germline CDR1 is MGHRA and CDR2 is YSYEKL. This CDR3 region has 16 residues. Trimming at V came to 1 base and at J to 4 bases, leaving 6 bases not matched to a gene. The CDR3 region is CASSQVHREGYNEQFF. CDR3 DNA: TGCGCCAGCAGCCAAGTCCACCGGGAGGGGTACAATGAGCAGTTCTTC.

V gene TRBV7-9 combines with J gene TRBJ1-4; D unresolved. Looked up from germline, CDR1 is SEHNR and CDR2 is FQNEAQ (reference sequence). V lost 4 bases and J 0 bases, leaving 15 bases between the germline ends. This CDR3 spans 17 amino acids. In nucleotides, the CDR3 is TGTGCCAGCAGCTGGCCGGTGGATCAATCAACTAATGAAAAACTGTTTTTT. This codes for CASSWPVDQSTNEKLFF.

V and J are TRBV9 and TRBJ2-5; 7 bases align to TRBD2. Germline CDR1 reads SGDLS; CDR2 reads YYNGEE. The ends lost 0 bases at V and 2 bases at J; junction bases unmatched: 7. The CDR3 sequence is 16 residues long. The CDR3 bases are TGTGCCAGCAGCGTAGAGGCGGGGGTACTACAAGAGACCCAGTACTTC. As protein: CASSVEAGVLQETQYF.

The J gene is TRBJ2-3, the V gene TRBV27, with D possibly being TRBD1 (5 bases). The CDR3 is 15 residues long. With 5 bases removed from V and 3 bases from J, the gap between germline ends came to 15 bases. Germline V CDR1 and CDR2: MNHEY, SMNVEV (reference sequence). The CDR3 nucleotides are TGTGCCAGCAGTAGTGGGAAGGGGATAACAGATACGCAGTATTTT. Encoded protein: CASSSGKGITDTQYF.

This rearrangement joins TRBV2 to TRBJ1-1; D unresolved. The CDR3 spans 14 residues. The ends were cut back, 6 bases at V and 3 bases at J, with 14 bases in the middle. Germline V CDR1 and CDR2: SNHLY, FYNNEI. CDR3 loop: CASRDPKRDTEAFF. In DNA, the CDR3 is TGTGCCAGCAGGGACCCTAAACGGGACACTGAAGCTTTCTTT.

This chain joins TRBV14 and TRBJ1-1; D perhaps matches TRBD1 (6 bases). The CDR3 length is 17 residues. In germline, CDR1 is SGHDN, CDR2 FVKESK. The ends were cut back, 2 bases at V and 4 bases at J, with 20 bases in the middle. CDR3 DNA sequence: TGTGCCAGCAGCCAACTAGGGGGAATCGGCGTGAGCACTGAAGCTTTCTTT. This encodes CASSQLGGIGVSTEAFF.

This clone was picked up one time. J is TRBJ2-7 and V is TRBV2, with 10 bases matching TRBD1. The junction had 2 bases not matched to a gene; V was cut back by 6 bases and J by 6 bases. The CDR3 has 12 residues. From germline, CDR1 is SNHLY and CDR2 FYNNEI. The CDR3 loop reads CASSDRGLEQYF. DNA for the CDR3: TGTGCCAGCAGCGACAGGGGGCTCGAGCAGTACTTC.

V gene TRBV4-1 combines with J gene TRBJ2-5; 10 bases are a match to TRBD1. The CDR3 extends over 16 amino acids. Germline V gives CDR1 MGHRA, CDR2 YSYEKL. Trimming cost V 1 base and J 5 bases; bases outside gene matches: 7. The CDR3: CASSQALTGGRETQYF. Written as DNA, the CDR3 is TGCGCCAGCAGCCAAGCTTTGACAGGGGGCAGGGAGACCCAGTACTTC.

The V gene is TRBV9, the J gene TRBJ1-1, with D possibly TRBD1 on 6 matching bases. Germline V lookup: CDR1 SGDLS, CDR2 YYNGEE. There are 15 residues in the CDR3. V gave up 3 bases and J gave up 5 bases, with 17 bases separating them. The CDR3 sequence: CASSAVGGAQTEAFF. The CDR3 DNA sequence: TGTGCCAGCAGCGCAGTAGGGGGGGCGCAGACTGAAGCTTTCTTT.

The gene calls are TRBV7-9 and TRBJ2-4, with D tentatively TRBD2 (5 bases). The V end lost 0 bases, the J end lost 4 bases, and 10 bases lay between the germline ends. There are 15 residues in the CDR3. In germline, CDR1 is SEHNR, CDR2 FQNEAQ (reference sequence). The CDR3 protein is CASSLALGGKNIQYF. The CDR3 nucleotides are TGTGCCAGCAGCTTAGCTCTGGGCGGGAAAAACATTCAGTACTTC.

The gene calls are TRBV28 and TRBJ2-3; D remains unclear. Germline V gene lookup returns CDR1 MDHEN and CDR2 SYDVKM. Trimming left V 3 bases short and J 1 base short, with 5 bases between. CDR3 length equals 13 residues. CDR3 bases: TGTGCCAGCAGTTTGGTCCGCACAGATACGCAGTATTTT. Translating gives CASSLVRTDTQYF.

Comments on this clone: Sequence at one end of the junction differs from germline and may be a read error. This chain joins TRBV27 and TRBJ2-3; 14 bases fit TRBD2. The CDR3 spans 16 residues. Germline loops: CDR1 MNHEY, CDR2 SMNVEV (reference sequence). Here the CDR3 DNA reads TGTGCCAGCACTTTAGAGGCGGGACTAGCGGGAGTGCCGCAGTATTTT. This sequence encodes CASTLEAGLAGVPQYF.

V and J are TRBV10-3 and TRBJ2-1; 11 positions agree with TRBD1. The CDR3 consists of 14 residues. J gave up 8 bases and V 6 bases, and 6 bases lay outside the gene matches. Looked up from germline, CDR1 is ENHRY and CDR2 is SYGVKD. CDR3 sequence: CAIRPGQGVDEQFF. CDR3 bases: TGTGCCATCAGGCCGGGACAGGGGGTCGATGAGCAGTTCTTC.

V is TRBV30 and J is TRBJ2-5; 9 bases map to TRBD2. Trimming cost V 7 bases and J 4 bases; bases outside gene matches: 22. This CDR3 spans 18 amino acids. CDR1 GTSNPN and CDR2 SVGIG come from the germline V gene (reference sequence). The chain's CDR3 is CAYSGLAEQQKFGETQYF. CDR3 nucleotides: TGTGCCTACTCGGGACTAGCAGAACAACAGAAGTTCGGAGAGACCCAGTACTTC.

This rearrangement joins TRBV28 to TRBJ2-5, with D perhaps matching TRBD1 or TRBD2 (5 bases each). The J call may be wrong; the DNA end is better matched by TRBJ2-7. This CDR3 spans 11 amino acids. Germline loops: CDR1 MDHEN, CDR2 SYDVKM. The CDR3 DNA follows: TGTGCCAGCATTTGGGGGTACGAGCAGTACTTC. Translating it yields CASIWGYEQYF.

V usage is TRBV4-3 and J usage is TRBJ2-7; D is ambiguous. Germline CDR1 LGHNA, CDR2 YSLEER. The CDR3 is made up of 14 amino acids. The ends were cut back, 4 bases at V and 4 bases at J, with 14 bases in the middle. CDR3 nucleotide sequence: TGCGCCAGCAGCCCCCGGACGGCCAGATACGAGCAGTACTTC. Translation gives CASSPRTARYEQYF.

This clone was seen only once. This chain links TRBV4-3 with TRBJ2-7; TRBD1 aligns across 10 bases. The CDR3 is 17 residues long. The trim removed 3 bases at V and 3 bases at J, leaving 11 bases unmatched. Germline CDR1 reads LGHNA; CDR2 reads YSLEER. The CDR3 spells CASSQATGTGVFYEQYF. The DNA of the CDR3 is TGCGCCAGCAGCCAGGCTACCGGGACAGGGGTTTTCTACGAGCAGTACTTC.

The CDR3 reads CASSGLREISYNEQFF. Written as DNA, the CDR3 is TGTGCCAGCAGTGGCTTGCGGGAGATCTCCTACAATGAGCAGTTCTTC. The chain uses TRBV6-4 and TRBJ2-1, with 7 bases matching TRBD2. The CDR3 length is 16 residues. V lost 4 bases, J lost 0 bases, and 6 bases stayed unmatched. Germline CDR1 is MRHNA and CDR2 is SNTAGT.

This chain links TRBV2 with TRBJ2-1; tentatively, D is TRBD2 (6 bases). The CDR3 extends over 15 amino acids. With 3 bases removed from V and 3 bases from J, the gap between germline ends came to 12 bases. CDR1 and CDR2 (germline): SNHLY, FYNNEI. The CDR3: CASSEVVADYNEQFF. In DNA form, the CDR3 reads TGTGCCAGCAGTGAGGTTGTAGCGGACTACAATGAGCAGTTCTTC.

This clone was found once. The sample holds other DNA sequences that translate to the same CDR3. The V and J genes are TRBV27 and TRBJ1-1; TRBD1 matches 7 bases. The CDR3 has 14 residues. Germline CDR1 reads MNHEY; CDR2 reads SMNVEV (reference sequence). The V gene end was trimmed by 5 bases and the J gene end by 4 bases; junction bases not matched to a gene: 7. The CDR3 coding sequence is TGTGCCAGCAGTCCCCGACAGGGAGGCACTGAAGCTTTCTTT. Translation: CASSPRQGGTEAFF.

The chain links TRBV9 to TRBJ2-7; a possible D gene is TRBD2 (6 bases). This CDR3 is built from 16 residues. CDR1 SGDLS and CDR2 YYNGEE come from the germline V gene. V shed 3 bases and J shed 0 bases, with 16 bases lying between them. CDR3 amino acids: CASSAGAHHTSYEQYF. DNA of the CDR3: TGTGCCAGCAGCGCGGGAGCGCACCATACCTCCTACGAGCAGTACTTC.

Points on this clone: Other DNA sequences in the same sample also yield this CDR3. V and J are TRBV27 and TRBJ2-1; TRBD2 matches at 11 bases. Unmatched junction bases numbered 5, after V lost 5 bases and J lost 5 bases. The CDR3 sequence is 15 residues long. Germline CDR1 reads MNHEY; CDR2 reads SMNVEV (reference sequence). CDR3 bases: TGTGCCAGCAGTCTCCTAGCGGGAGGCGACAATGAGCAGTTCTTC. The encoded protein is CASSLLAGGDNEQFF.

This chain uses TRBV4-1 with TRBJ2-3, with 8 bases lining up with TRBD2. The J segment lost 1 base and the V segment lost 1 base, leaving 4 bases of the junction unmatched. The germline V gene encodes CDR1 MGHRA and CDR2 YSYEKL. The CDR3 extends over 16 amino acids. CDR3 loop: CASSQVAAGGTDTQYF. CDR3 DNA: TGCGCCAGCAGCCAAGTTGCAGCGGGAGGCACAGATACGCAGTATTTT.

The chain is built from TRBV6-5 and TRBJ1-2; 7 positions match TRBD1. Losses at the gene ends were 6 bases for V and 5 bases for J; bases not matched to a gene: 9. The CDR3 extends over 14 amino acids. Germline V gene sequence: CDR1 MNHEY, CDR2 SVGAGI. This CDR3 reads CASRTRGQNYGYTF. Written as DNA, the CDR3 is TGTGCCAGCAGAACAAGGGGACAGAATTATGGCTACACCTTC.

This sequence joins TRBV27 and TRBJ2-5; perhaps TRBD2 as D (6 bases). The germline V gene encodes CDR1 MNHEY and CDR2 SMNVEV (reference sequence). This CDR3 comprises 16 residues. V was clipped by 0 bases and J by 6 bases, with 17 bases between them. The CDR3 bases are TGTGCCAGCAGTTTATCTTACGGGAGCGGGCAAAAGACCCAGTACTTC. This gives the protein CASSLSYGSGQKTQYF.

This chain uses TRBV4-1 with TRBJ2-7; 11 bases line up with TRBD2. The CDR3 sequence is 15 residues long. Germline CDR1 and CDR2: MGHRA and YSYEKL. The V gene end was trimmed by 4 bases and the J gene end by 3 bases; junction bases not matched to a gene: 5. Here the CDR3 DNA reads TGCGCCAGCAGCCCGGGGACTAGCGGTTACTACGAGCAGTACTTC. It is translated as CASSPGTSGYYEQYF.

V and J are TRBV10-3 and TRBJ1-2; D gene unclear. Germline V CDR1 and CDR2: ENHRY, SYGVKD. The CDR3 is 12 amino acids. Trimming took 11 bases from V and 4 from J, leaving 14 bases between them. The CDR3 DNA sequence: TGTGCCGTAAGGAGCAGGAGCTATGGCTACACCTTC. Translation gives CAVRSRSYGYTF.